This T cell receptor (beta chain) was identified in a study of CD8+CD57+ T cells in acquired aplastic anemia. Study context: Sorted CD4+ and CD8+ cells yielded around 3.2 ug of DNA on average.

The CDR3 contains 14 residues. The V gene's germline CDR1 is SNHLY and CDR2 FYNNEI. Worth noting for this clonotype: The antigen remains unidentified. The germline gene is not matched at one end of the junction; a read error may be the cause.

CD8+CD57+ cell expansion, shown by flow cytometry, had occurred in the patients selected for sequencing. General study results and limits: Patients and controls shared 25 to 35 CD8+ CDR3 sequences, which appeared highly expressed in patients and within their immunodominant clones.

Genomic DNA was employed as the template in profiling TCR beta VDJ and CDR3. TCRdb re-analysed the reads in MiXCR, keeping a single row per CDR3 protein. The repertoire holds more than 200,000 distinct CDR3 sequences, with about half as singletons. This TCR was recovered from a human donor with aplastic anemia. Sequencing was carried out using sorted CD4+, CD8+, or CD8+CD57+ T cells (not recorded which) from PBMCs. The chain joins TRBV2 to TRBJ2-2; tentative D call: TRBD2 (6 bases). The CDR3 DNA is TGTGCCAGCAGTGTAGGGGTAGGAACCGGGGGGCTGTTTTTT. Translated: CASSVGVGTGGLFF.